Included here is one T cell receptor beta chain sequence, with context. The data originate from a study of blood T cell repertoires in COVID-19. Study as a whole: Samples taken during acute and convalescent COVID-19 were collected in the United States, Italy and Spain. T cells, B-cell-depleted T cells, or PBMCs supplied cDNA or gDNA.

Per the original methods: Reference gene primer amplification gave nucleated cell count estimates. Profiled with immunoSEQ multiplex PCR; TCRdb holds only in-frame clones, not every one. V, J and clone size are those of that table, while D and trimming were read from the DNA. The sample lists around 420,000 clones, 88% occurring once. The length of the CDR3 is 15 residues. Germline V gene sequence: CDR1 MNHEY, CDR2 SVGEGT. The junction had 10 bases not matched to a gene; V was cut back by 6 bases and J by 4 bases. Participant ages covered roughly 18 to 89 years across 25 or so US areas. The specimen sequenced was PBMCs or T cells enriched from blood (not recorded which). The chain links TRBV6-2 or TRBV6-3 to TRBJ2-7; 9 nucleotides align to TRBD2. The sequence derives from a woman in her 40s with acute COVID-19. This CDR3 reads CASSLGGAGGYEQYF. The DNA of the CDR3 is TGTGCCAGCAGCCTCGGGGGAGCGGGGGGATACGAGCAGTACTTC.